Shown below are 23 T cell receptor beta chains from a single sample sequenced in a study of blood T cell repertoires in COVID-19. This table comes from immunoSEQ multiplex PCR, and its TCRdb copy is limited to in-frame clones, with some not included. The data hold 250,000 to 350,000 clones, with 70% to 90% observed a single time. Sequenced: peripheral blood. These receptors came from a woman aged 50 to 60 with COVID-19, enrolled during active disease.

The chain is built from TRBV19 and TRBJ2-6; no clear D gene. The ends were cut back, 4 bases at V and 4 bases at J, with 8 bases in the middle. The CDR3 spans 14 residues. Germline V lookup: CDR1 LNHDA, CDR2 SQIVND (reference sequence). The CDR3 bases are TGTGCCAGTAGTAGTTCCTTGGGGGCCAACGTCCTGACTTTC. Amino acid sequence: CASSSSLGANVLTF.

The CDR3 nucleotides read TGCAGCGTTGCCAGAAACACCGGGGAGCTGTTTTTT. Residues: CSVARNTGELFF. V is TRBV29-1 and J is TRBJ2-2, with D unresolved. There are 12 residues in the CDR3. The V and J ends lost 4 bases and 2 bases respectively, with 5 bases between them. CDR1 and CDR2 (germline): SQVTM, ANQGSEA.

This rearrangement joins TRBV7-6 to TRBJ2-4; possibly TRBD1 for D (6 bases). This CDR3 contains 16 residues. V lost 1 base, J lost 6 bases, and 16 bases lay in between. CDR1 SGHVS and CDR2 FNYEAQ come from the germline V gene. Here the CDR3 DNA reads TGTGCCAGCAGCTTAGACCCCGGGACAAATATAAACATTCAGTACTTC. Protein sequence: CASSLDPGTNINIQYF.

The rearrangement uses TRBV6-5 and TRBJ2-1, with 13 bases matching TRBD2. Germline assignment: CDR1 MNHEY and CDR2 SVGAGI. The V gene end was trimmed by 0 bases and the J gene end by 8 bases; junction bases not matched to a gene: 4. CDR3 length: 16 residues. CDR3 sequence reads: CASSYSKLAGGHEQFF. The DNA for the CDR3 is TGTGCCAGCAGTTACTCGAAACTAGCGGGAGGGCATGAGCAGTTCTTC.

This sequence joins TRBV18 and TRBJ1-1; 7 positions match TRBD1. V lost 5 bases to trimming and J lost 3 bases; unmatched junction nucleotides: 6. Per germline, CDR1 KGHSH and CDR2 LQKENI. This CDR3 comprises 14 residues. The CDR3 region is CASSRGRGDTEAFF. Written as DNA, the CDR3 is TGTGCCAGCTCAAGGGGCAGGGGGGACACTGAAGCTTTCTTT.

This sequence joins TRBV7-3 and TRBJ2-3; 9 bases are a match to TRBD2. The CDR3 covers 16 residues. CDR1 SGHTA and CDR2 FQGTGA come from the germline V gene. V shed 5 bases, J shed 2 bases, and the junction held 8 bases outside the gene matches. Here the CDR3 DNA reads TGTGCCAGCAGCAAATATAGCGGGGGATACACAGATACGCAGTATTTT. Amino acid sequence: CASSKYSGGYTDTQYF.

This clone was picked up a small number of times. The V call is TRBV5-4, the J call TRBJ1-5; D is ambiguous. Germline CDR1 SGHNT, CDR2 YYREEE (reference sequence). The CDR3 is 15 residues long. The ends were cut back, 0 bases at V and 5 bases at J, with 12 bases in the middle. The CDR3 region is CASSLDGRSDQPQHF. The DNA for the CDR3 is TGTGCCAGCAGCTTGGATGGTAGGAGTGATCAGCCCCAGCATTTT.

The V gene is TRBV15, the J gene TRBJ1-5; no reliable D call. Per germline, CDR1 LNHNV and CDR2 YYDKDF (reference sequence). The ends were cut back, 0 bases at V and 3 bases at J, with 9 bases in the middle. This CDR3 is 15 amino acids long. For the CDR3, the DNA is TGTGCCACCAGCAGAGACAGGATTAACAATCAGCCCCAGCATTTT. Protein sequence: CATSRDRINNQPQHF.

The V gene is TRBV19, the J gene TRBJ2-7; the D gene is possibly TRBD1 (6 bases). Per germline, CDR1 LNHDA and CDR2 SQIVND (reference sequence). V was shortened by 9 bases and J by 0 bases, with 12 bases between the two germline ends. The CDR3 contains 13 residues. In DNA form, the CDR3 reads TGTGCCAGCAGACAGGAATCCTCCTACGAGCAGTACTTC. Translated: CASRQESSYEQYF.

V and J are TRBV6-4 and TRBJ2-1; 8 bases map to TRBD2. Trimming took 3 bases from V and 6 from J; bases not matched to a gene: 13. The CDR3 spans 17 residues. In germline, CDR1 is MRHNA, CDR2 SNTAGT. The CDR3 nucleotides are TGTGCCAGCAGTGATGATAGGGGACTAGTGGGAATCAATGAGCAGTTCTTC. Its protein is CASSDDRGLVGINEQFF.

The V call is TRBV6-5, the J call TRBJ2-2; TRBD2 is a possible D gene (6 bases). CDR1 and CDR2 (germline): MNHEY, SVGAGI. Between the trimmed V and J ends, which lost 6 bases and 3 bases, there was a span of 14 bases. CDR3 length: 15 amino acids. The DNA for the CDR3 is TGTGCCAGCAGCCAAGGAGGGCCGGACACCGGGGAGCTGTTTTTT. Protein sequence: CASSQGGPDTGELFF.

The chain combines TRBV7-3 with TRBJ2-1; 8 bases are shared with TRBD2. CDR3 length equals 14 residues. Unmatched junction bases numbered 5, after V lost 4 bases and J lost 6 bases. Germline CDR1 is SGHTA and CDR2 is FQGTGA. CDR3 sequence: CASSSREGLNEQFF. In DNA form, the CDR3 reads TGTGCCAGCAGCTCCCGGGAGGGCCTCAATGAGCAGTTCTTC.

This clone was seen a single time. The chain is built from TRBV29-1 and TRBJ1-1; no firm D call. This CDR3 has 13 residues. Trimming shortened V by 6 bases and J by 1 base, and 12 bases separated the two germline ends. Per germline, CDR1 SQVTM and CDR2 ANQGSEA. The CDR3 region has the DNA TGCAGCGTGCCTAATGTCAAGAACACTGAAGCTTTCTTT. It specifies CSVPNVKNTEAFF.

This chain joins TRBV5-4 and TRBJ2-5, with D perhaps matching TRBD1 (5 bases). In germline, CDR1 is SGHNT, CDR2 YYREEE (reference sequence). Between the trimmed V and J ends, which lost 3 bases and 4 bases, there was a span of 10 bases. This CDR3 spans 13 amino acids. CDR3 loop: CASSWTNGETQYF. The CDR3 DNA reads TGTGCCAGCAGCTGGACAAACGGAGAGACCCAGTACTTC.

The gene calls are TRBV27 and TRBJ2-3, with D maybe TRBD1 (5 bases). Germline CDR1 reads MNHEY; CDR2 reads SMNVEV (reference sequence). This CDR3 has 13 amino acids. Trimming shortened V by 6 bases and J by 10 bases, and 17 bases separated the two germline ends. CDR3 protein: CASSPPQGMAQYF. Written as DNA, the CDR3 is TGTGCCAGCAGCCCCCCGCAGGGTATGGCGCAGTATTTT.

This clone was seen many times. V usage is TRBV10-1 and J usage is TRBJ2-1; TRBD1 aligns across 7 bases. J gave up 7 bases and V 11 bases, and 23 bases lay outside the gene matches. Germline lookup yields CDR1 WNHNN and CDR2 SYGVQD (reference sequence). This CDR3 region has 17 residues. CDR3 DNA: TGCGCCCCTAAGGGTGCCCCTTCTAGGGGGCGAGGAAATGAGCAGTTCTTC. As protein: CAPKGAPSRGRGNEQFF.

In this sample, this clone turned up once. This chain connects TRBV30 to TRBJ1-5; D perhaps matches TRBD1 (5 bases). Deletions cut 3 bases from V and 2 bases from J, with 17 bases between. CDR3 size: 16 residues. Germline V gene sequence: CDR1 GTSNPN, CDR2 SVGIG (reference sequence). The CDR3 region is CAWSSWRGSGNQPQHF. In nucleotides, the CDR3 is TGTGCCTGGAGCAGTTGGAGGGGATCTGGCAATCAGCCCCAGCATTTT.

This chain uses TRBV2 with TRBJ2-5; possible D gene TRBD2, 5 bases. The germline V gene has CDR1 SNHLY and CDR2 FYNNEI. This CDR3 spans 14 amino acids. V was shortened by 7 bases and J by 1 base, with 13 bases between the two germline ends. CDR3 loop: CASTGERTQETQYF. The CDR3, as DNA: TGTGCCAGCACCGGGGAGAGGACCCAAGAGACCCAGTACTTC.

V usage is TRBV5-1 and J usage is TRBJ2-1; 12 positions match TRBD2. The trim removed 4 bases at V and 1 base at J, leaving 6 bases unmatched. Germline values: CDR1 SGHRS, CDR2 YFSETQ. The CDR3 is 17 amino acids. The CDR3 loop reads CASSPGLAGQSYNEQFF. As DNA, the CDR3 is TGCGCCAGCAGCCCCGGACTAGCGGGACAATCCTACAATGAGCAGTTCTTC. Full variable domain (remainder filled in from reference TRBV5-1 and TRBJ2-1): KAGVTQTPRYLIKTRGQQVTLSCSPISGHRSVSWYQQTPGQGLQFLFEYFSETQRNKGNFPGRFSGRQFSNSRSEMNVSTLELGDSALYLCASSPGLAGQSYNEQFFGPGTRLTVL.

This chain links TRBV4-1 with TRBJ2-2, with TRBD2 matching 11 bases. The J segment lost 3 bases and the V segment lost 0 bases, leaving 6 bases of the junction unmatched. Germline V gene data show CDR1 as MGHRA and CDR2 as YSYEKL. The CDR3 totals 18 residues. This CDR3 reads CASSQEGLAGGHTGELFF. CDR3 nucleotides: TGCGCCAGCAGCCAAGAAGGGCTAGCGGGAGGCCACACCGGGGAGCTGTTTTTT.

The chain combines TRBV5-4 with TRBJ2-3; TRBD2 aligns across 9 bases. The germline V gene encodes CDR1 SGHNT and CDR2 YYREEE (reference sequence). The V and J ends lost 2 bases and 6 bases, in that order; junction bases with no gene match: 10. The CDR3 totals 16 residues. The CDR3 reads CASSFPWGLANDTQYF. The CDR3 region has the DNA TGTGCCAGCAGCTTCCCGTGGGGACTAGCAAATGATACGCAGTATTTT.

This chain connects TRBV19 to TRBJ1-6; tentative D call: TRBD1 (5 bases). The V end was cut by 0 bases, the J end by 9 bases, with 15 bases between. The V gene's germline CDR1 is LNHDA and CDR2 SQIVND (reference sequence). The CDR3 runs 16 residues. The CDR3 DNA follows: TGTGCCAGTAGTATAGACTGGGACTCTACGATTTCACCCCTCCACTTT. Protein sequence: CASSIDWDSTISPLHF.

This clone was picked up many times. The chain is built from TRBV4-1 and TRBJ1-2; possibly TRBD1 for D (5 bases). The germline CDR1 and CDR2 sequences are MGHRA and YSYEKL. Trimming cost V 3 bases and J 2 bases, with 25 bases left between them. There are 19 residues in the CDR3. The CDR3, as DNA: TGCGCCAGCAGCCACCCCTTAGGGGAATTGTATGGGTCGAACTATGGCTACACCTTC. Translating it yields CASSHPLGELYGSNYGYTF.